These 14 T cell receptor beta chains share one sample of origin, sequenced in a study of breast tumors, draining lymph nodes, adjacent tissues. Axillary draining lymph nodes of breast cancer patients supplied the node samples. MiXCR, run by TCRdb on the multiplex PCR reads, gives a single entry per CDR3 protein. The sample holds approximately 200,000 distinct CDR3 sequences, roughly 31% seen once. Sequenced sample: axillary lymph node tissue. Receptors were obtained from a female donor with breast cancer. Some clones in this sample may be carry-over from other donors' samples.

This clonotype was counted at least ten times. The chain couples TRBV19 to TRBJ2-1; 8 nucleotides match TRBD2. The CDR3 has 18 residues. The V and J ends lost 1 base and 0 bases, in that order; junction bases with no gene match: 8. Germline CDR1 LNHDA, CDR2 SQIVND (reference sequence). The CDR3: CASSIADSGVSSYNEQFF. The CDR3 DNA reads TGTGCCAGTAGTATAGCTGATAGCGGGGTCAGCTCCTACAATGAGCAGTTCTTC.

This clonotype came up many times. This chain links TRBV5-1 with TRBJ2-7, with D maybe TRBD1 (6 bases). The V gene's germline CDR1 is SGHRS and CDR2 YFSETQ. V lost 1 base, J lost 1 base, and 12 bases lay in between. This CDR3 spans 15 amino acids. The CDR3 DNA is TGCGCCAGCAGCTTGACAGGGAGTTGGTCCTACGAGCAGTACTTC. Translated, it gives CASSLTGSWSYEQYF.

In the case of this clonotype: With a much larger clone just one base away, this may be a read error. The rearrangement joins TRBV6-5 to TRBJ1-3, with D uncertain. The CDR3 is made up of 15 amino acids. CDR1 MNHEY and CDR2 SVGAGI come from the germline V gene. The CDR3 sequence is CASENKARSGNAIYF. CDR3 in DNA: TGTGCCAGCGAGAACAAAGCCCGCTCTGGAAACGCCATATATTTT.

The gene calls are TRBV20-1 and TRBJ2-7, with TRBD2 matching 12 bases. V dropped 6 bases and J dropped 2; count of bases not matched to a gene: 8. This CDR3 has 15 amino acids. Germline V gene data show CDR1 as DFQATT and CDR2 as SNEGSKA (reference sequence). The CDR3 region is CSATTSGRGTYEQYF. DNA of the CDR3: TGCAGTGCCACGACTAGCGGGAGAGGAACCTACGAGCAGTACTTC.

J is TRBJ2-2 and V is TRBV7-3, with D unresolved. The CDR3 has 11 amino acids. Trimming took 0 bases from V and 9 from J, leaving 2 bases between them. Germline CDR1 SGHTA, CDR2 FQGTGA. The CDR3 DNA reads TGTGCCAGCAGCTTAACGTGGGAGCTGTTTTTT. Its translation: CASSLTWELFF. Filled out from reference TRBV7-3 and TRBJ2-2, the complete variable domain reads GAGVSQTPSNKVTEKGKYVELRCDPISGHTALYWYRQSLGQGPEFLIYFQGTGAADDSGLPNDRFFAVRPEGSVSTLKIQRTERGDSAVYLCASSLTWELFFGEGSRLTVL.

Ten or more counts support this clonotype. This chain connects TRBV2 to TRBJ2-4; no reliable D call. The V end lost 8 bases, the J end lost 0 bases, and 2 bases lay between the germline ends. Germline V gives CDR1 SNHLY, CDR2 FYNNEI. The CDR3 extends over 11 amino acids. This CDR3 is CASLAKNIQYF. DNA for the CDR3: TGTGCCAGCCTAGCCAAAAACATTCAGTACTTC.

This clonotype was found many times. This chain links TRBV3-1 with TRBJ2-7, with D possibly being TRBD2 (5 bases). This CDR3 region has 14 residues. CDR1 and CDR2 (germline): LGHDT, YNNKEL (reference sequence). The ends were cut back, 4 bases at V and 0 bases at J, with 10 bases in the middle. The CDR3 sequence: CASSRGPGSYEQYF. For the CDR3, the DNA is TGTGCCAGCAGCCGAGGGCCTGGCTCCTACGAGCAGTACTTC.

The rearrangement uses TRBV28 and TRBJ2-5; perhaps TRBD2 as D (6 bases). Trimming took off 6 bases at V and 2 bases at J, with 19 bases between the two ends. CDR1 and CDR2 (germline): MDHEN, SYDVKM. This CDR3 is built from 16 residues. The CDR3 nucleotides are TGTGCCAGCAGCACAGCGGGCCCCCCAACACAAGAGACCCAGTACTTC. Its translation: CASSTAGPPTQETQYF.

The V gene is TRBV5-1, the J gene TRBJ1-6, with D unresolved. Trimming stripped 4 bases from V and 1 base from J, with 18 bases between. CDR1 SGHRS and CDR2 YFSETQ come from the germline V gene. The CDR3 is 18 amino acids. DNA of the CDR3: TGCGCCAGCAGCCATAGTAGCGGGAGTGGTTCCTATAATTCACCCCTCCACTTT. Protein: CASSHSSGSGSYNSPLHF.

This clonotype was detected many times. In nucleotides, the CDR3 is TGTGCCAGCAGTTTCTCGGGGGGGGCCAACGTCCTGACTTTC. Translated: CASSFSGGANVLTF. The V call is TRBV12-3 or TRBV12-4, the J call TRBJ2-6, with D possibly matching TRBD2 (5 bases). Trimming cost V 3 bases and J 4 bases, with 7 bases left between them. This CDR3 is 14 amino acids long.

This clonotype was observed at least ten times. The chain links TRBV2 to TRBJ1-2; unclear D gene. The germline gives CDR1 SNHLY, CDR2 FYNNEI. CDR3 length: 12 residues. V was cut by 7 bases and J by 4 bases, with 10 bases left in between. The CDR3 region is CASNPSSYGYTF. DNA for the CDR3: TGTGCCAGCAACCCGTCTTCCTATGGCTACACCTTC.

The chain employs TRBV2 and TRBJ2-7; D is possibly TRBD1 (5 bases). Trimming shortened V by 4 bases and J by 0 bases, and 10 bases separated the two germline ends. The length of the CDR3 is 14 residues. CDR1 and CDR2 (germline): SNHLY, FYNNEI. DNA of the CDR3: TGTGCCAGCAGTGCGGACACCATCTCCTACGAGCAGTACTTC. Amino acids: CASSADTISYEQYF. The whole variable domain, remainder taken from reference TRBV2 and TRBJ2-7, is EPEVTQTPSHQVTQMGQEVILRCVPISNHLYFYWYRQILGQKVEFLVSFYNNEISEKSEIFDDQFSVERPDGSNFTLKIRSTKLEDSAMYFCASSADTISYEQYFGPGTRLTVT.

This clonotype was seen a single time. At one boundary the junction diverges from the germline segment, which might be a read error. The CDR3 protein is CASSSAGLLYERYF. The CDR3 bases are TGTGCCAGCAGTTCGGCGGGACTCCTCTACGAGCGGTACTTC. The chain recombines TRBV6-2 or TRBV6-3 with TRBJ2-7, with D possibly being TRBD2 (6 bases). The CDR3 runs 14 residues. Germline values: CDR1 MNHEY, CDR2 SVGEGT.

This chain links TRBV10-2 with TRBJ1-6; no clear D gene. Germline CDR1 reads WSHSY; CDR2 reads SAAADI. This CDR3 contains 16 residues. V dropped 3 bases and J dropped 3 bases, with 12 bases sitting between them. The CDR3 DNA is TGCGCCAGCAGTGACCCGGCAGGTTTCTATAATTCACCCCTCCACTTT. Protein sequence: CASSDPAGFYNSPLHF.